Following are 12 T cell receptor beta chains from one sample sequenced in a study of blood T cell repertoires in COVID-19. Using immunoSEQ multiplex PCR, the repertoire was profiled, and TCRdb retains in-frame clones only, with some absent. Here the sample spans approximately 210,000 clones, just over 85% being singletons. The sequencing sample was made of peripheral blood. Receptor source: a man aged 25-40 years who had recovered from COVID-19.

V usage is TRBV12-3 or TRBV12-4 and J usage is TRBJ1-2; D gene ambiguous. V was pared by 3 bases and J by 2 bases, with 7 bases between. This CDR3 spans 13 amino acids. CDR3 protein: CASSFGPNYGYTF. The CDR3 nucleotides are TGTGCCAGCAGTTTTGGCCCAAACTATGGCTACACCTTC.

The chain employs TRBV6-5 and TRBJ1-2; D might be TRBD1 (6 bases). V was pared by 0 bases and J by 4 bases, with 9 bases between. CDR1 is MNHEY and CDR2 is SVGAGI in the germline V gene. CDR3 size: 14 residues. The CDR3 DNA reads TGTGCCAGCAGTTACTCCCCGACAGGCTATGGCTACACCTTC. Encoded protein: CASSYSPTGYGYTF.

The gene calls are TRBV7-2 and TRBJ2-3; no definite D call. The V and J ends lost 1 base and 5 bases respectively, with 7 bases between them. This CDR3 contains 13 residues. CDR1 SGHTA and CDR2 FQGNSA come from the germline V gene. The CDR3 sequence: CASSLVRGDTQYF. The CDR3 nucleotides read TGTGCCAGCAGCTTAGTCCGAGGAGATACGCAGTATTTT.

V and J are TRBV11-3 and TRBJ2-7; TRBD1 matches 9 bases. With 4 bases clipped from V and 2 bases from J, the junction kept 9 bases outside the gene matches. From germline, CDR1 is SGHNT and CDR2 YENEEA. This CDR3 has 16 residues. The CDR3 loop is CASSYGPGDRAYEQYF. The CDR3 bases are TGTGCCAGCAGCTACGGTCCGGGGGACAGGGCCTACGAGCAGTACTTC.

This sequence joins TRBV9 and TRBJ2-3; weak D call: TRBD2 (6 bases). The germline V gene encodes CDR1 SGDLS and CDR2 YYNGEE. V dropped 0 bases and J dropped 7 bases, with 18 bases sitting between them. The CDR3 length is 16 residues. CDR3 protein: CASSVVGTSVTNTQYF. CDR3 nucleotide sequence: TGTGCCAGCAGCGTAGTGGGGACTTCAGTTACTAATACGCAGTATTTT.

V and J are TRBV6-5 and TRBJ2-7; D unclear. CDR3 length: 14 residues. The germline gives CDR1 MNHEY, CDR2 SVGAGI. Deletions cut 0 bases from V and 2 bases from J, with 8 bases between. The CDR3 is CASSYSAGTYEQYF. CDR3 DNA: TGTGCCAGCAGTTACTCTGCAGGAACCTACGAGCAGTACTTC.

The V gene is TRBV7-6, the J gene TRBJ2-2; 7 bases align to TRBD1. Germline V gene data show CDR1 as SGHVS and CDR2 as FNYEAQ. This CDR3 is built from 15 residues. Trimming took 1 base from V and 5 from J; bases not matched to a gene: 4. The CDR3 DNA follows: TGTGCCAGCAGCTTAGGACAGGGAATGACCGGGGAGCTGTTTTTT. Protein sequence: CASSLGQGMTGELFF. The full variable domain, completed using reference TRBV7-6 and TRBJ2-2, is GAGVSQSPRYKVTKRGQDVALRCDPISGHVSLYWYRQALGQGPEFLTYFNYEAQQDKSGLPNDRFSAERPEGSISTLTIQRTEQRDSAMYRCASSLGQGMTGELFFGEGSRLTVL.

This clone was recorded a few times. The chain has TRBV27 and TRBJ2-1; perhaps TRBD1 as D (6 bases). The CDR3 has 13 residues. V dropped 6 bases and J dropped 8 bases, with 14 bases sitting between them. In germline, CDR1 is MNHEY, CDR2 SMNVEV (reference sequence). CDR3 sequence reads: CASRSTGLDEQFF. CDR3 nucleotide sequence: TGTGCCAGCAGATCTACAGGGTTGGATGAGCAGTTCTTC.

This clone was seen only once. V is TRBV24-1 and J is TRBJ1-1, with D perhaps matching TRBD1 (5 bases). V was clipped by 7 bases and J by 0 bases, with 14 bases between them. Germline V gives CDR1 KGHDR, CDR2 SFDVKD. The CDR3 has 15 residues. The CDR3 reads CATSRQTVMNTEAFF. CDR3 sequence (DNA): TGTGCCACCAGCAGACAGACAGTAATGAACACTGAAGCTTTCTTT.

The V call is TRBV19, the J call TRBJ2-2, with 10 bases matching TRBD1. This CDR3 has 15 amino acids. Germline lookup yields CDR1 LNHDA and CDR2 SQIVND (reference sequence). V dropped 8 bases and J dropped 8; count of bases not matched to a gene: 11. DNA for the CDR3: TGTGCCAGTTCATACACCGGGACAGGGGTAGGGGAGCTGTTTTTT. Translating it yields CASSYTGTGVGELFF.

The chain employs TRBV20-1 and TRBJ1-2, with no clear D. With 6 bases removed from V and 8 bases from J, the gap between germline ends came to 13 bases. CDR3 length: 11 residues. The V gene's germline CDR1 is DFQATT and CDR2 SNEGSKA (reference sequence). CDR3 in DNA: TGCAGTGCCGCGGGTGCGAAAGGCTACACCTTC. Its translation: CSAAGAKGYTF.

The chain has TRBV7-9 and TRBJ2-5; D unclear. Germline V lookup: CDR1 SEHNR, CDR2 FQNEAQ (reference sequence). This CDR3 has 12 residues. The V gene lost 5 bases and the J gene lost 5 bases, with 9 bases spanning the gap. The chain's CDR3 is CASSPVRETQYF. In DNA form, the CDR3 reads TGTGCCAGCAGCCCCGTGAGGGAGACCCAGTACTTC.